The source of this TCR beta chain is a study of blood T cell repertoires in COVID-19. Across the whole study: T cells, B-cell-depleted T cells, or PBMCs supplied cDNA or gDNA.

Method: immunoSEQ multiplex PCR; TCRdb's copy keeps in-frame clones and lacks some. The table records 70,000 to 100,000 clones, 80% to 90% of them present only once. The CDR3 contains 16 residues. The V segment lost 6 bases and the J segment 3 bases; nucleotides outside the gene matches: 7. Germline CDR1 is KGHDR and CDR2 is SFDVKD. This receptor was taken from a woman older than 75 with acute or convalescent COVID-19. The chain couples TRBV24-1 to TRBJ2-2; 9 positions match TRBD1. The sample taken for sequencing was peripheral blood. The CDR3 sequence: CATSRPGTGYTGELFF. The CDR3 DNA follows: TGTGCCACCAGTCGTCCCGGGACAGGGTACACCGGGGAGCTGTTTTTT.